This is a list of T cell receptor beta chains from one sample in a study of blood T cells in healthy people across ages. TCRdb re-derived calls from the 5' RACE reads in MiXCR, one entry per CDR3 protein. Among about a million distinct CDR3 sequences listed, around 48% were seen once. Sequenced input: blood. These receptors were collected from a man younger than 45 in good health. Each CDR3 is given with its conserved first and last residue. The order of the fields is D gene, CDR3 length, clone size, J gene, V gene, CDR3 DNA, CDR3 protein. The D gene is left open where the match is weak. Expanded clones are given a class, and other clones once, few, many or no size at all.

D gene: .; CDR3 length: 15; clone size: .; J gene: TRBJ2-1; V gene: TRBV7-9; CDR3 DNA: TGTGCCAGCAGCTACCCGGGGGCGGTCTACAATGAGCAGTTCTTC; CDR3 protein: CASSYPGAVYNEQFF
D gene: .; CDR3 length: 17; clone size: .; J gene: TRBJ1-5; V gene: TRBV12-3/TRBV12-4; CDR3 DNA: TGTGCCAGCAGTTCCGGTCAGGACAGATGGAGCAATCAGCCCCAGCATTTT; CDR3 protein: CASSSGQDRWSNQPQHF
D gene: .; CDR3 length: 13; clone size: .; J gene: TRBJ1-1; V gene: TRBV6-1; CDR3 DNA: TGTGCCAGCAGTAGACAAGCGGGGACTGAAGCTTTCTTT; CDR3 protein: CASSRQAGTEAFF
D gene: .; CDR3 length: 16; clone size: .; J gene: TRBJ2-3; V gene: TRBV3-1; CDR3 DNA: TGTGCCAGCAGCCTCGGTAGGGGGGCGGACACAGATACGCAGTATTTT; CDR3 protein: CASSLGRGADTDTQYF
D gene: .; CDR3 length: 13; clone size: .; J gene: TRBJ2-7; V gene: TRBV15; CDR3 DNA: TGTGCCACCAGCAGAGATGTAGGATACGAGCAGTACTTC; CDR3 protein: CATSRDVGYEQYF
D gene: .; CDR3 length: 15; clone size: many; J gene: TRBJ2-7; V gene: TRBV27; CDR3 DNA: TGTGCCAGACGAGGAACAGGGTCCGGTATCTACGAGCAGTACTTC; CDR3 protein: CARRGTGSGIYEQYF
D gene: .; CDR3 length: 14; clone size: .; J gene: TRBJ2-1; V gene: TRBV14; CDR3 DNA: TGTGCCAGCAGCTCGGGACCGTGGCGATATGAGCAGTTCTTC; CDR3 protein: CASSSGPWRYEQFF
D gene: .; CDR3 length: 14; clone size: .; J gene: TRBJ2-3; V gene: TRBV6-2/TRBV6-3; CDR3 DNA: TGTGCCAGCAGTTACTATCCTATTACAGATACGCAGTATTTT; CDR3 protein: CASSYYPITDTQYF
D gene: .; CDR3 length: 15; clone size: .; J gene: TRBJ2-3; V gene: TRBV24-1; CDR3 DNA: TGTGCCACCAGTGATGTAAAGGGCTCCACAGATACGCAGTATTTT; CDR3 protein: CATSDVKGSTDTQYF
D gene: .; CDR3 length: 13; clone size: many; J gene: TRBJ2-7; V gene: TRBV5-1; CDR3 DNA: TGCGCCAGCAGCTTGTCCCCGACTTACGAGCAGTACTTC; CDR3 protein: CASSLSPTYEQYF
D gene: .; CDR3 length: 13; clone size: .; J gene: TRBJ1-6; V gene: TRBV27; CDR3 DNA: TGTGCCAGCAGTTTATATGGGAATTCACCCCTCCACTTT; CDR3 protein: CASSLYGNSPLHF
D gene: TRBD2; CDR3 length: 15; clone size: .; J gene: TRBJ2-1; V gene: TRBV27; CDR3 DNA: TGTGCCAGCAGTCCATCTAGCGGGCGCAACAATGAGCAGTTCTTC; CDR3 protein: CASSPSSGRNNEQFF